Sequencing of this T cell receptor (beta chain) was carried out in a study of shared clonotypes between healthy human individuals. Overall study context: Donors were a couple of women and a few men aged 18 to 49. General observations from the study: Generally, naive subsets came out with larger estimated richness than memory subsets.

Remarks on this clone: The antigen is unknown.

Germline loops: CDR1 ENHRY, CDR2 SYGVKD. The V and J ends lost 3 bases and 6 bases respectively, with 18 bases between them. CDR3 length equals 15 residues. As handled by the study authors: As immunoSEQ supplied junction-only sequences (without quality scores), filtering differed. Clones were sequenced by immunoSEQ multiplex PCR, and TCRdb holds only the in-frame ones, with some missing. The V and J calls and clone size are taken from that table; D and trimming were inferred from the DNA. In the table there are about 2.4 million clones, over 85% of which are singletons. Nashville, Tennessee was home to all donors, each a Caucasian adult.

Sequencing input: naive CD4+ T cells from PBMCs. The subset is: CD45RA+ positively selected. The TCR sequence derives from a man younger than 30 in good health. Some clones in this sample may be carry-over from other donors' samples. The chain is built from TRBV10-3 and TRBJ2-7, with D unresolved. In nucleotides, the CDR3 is TGTGCCATCAGTGAACAAGCCGGGCTAGGGATCGAGCAGTACTTC. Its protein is CAISEQAGLGIEQYF.